These T cell receptor beta chains were read from a single sample in a study of beta chain features in type 1 diabetes. TCRdb keeps only in-frame clones here, not all; method: immunoSEQ multiplex PCR. Of fewer than 350,000 clones in the sample, about 20% were seen once. The specimen sequenced was naive CD4+ T cells from blood. The source is a woman aged 18-35 years in good health. Each CDR3 is given without its conserved first and last residue. Fields, in order: J gene, V gene, CDR3 protein.

TRBJ2-1,TRBV11-1,ASSLAPQGDRWSNEQF
TRBJ2-5,TRBV15,ATSDVRGETQY
TRBJ1-1,TRBV7-2,ASSPEPIEAF
TRBJ2-1,TRBV7-2,ASSTGLVDEQF
TRBJ2-4,TRBV6-5,ASSDGTVQY
TRBJ2-1,TRBV7-3,ASSSGLAGGNEQF
TRBJ2-1,TRBV7-2,ASRVGQGRYNEQF
TRBJ2-1,TRBV4-1,ASSHPDRDNEQF
TRBJ2-1,TRBV7-9,ASRLAGGVGVGF
TRBJ2-6,TRBV5-1,ASKSDSGANVLT
TRBJ2-3,TRBV7-2,ASSSPGLAGGPSTDTQY
TRBJ2-1,TRBV30,AWGPGLARVNEQF
TRBJ1-6,TRBV7-2,ASSFGHYSPLH
TRBJ2-5,TRBV12-5,ASGERLTQETQY
TRBJ1-1,TRBV14,ASSPDRSEAF
TRBJ2-2,TRBV5-1,ASSTDGGTGELF
TRBJ1-1,TRBV19,ASTHQRHGNLNTEAF
TRBJ2-5,TRBV9,ASSQYGKETQY
TRBJ1-2,TRBV9,ASSVEERYGYT
TRBJ2-1,TRBV7-2,ASSLVTGGPGNEQF
TRBJ1-1,TRBV9,ASSVGGVRTEAF
TRBJ2-5,TRBV5-4,ASSLDLAAQETQY
TRBJ1-5,TRBV18,ASSPETDQPQH
TRBJ2-7,TRBV30,AWSVKGRAYEQY
TRBJ2-1,TRBV7-9,ASSPGTDRYNEQF
TRBJ2-1,TRBV5-4,ASSLLTGYDYNEQF
TRBJ2-1,TRBV6-1,ASSARLAGGYNEQF
TRBJ2-5,TRBV7-2,ASSLHGTSRETQY
TRBJ1-2,TRBV15,ATSHTGGSLYGYT
TRBJ1-1,TRBV4-3,ASSQRTAGNTEAF
TRBJ2-3,TRBV19,ASSIASRDTQY
TRBJ1-2,TRBV29-1,SVPTGQGSNYGYT
TRBJ1-2,TRBV4-1,ASSQTMTGSYGYT
TRBJ2-7,TRBV9,ASSVDPGQHYEQY
TRBJ2-2,TRBV14,ASSQETGLTGELF
TRBJ1-1,TRBV29-1,SAGWRGNTEAF
TRBJ1-1,TRBV30,AWSVTGDTEAF
TRBJ2-3,TRBV4-2,ASSQDKSGANTDTQY
TRBJ2-5,TRBV6-5,ASSYLTGLETQY
TRBJ1-1,TRBV9,ASSPDRGGAF
TRBJ1-1,TRBV29-1,SVEQFMNTEAF
TRBJ2-5,TRBV5-1,ASSLVTAQETQY
TRBJ2-2,TRBV29-1,SVASRGYHGELF
TRBJ2-2,TRBV7-9,ASTPPGDTKNTGELF
TRBJ1-4,TRBV30,AWSPPDSLTNEKLF
TRBJ2-5,TRBV10-3,AIRDGTGQETQY
TRBJ2-3,TRBV29-1,SVDGGSTDTQY
TRBJ2-3,TRBV14,ASSHQRLRGDTQY
TRBJ2-6,TRBV6-1,AAVGANVLT
TRBJ2-5,TRBV29-1,SVTQVTQY
TRBJ2-3,TRBV20-1,SATQRDTQY